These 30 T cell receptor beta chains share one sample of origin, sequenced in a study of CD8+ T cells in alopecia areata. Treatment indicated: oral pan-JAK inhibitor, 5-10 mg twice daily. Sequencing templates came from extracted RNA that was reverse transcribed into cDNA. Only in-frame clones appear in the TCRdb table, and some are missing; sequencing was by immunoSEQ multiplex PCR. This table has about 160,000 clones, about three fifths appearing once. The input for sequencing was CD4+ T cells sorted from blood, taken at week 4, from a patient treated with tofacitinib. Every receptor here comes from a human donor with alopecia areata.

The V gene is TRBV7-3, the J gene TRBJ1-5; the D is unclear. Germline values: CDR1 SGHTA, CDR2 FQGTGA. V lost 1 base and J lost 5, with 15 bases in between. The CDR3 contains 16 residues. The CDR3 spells CASSLKMNIADQPQHF. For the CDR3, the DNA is TGTGCCAGCAGCTTAAAGATGAATATAGCAGATCAGCCCCAGCATTTT.

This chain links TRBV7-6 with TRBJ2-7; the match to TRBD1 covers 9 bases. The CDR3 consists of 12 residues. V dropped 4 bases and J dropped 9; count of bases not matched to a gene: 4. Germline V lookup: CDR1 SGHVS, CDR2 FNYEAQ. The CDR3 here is CASSSADRGQYF. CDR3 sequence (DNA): TGTGCCAGCAGCTCAGCGGACAGGGGGCAGTACTTC.

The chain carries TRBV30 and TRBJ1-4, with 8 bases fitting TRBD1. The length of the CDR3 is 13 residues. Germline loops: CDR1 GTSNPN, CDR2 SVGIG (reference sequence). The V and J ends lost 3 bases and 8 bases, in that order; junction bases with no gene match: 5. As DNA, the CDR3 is TGTGCCTGGAGGGAGACAGGGGAAGAAAAACTGTTTTTT. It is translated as CAWRETGEEKLFF.

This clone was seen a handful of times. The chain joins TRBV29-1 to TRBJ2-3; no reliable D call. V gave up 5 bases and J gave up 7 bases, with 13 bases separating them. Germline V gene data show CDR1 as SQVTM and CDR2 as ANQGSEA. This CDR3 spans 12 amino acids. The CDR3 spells CSVQLSSNTQYF. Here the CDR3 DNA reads TGCAGCGTTCAATTGAGTTCTAATACGCAGTATTTT.

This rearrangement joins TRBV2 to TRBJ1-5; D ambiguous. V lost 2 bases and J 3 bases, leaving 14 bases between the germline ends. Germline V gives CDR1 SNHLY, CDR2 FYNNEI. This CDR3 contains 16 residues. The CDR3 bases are TGTGCCAGCAGTGAAAAAGGCTGGGTTGCCAATCAGCCCCAGCATTTT. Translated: CASSEKGWVANQPQHF. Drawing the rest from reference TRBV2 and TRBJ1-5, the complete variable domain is EPEVTQTPSHQVTQMGQEVILRCVPISNHLYFYWYRQILGQKVEFLVSFYNNEISEKSEIFDDQFSVERPDGSNFTLKIRSTKLEDSAMYFCASSEKGWVANQPQHFGDGTRLSIL.

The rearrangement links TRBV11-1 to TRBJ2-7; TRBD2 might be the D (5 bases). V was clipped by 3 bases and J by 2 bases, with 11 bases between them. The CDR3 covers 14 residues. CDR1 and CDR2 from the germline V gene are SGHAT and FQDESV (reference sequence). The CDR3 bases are TGTGCCAGCAGCTTGGAGGACGGCACCTACGAGCAGTACTTC. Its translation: CASSLEDGTYEQYF.

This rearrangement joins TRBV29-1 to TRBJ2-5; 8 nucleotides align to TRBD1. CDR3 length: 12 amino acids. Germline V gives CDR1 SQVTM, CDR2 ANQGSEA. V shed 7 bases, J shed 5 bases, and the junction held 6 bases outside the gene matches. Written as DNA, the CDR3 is TGCAGCGGCCGACAGGGGTACGAGACCCAGTACTTC. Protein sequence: CSGRQGYETQYF.

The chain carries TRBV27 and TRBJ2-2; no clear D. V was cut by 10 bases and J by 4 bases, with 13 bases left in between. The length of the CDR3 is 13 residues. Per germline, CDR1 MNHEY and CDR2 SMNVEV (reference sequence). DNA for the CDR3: TGTGCCACTACGGAAAGGTCCACCGGGGAGCTGTTTTTT. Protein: CATTERSTGELFF.

The CDR3 DNA follows: TGCGCCAGCAGCTTATCGGGGGTCGACACCGGGGAGCTGTTTTTT. It specifies CASSLSGVDTGELFF. The chain links TRBV5-1 to TRBJ2-2; D is perhaps TRBD2 (6 bases). The length of the CDR3 is 15 residues. Germline CDR1 and CDR2: SGHRS and YFSETQ. V lost 2 bases and J lost 3, with 11 bases in between.

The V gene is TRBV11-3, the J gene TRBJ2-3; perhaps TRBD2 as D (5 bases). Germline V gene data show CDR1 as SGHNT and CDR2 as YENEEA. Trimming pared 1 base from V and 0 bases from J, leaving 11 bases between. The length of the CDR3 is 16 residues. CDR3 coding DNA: TGTGCCAGCAGCTTAGGGGTTGCGGGCAGCACAGATACGCAGTATTTT. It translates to CASSLGVAGSTDTQYF.

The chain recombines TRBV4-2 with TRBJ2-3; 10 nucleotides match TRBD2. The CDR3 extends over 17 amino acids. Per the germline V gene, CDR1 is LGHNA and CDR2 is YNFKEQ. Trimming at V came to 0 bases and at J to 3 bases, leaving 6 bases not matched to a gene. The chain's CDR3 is CASSQEGSGGATDTQYF. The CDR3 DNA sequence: TGTGCCAGCAGCCAAGAAGGAAGCGGGGGGGCTACAGATACGCAGTATTTT.

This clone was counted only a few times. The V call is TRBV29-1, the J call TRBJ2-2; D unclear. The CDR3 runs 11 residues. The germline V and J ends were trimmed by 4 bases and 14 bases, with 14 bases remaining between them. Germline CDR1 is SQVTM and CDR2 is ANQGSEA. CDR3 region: CSVAGEGCLFF. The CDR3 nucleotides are TGCAGCGTTGCTGGGGAAGGTTGCCTGTTTTTT.

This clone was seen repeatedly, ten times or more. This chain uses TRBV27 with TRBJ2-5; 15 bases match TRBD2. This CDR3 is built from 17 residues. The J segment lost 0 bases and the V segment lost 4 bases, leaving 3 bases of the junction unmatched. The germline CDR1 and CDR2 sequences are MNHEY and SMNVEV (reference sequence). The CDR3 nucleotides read TGTGCCAGCAGTTCCGGGACTAGCGGGGGGAACCAAGAGACCCAGTACTTC. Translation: CASSSGTSGGNQETQYF.

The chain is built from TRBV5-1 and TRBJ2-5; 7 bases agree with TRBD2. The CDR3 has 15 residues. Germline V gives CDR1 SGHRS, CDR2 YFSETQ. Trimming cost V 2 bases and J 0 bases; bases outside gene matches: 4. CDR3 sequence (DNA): TGCGCCAGCAGCTTTCGGAGCGGGAACCAAGAGACCCAGTACTTC. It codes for CASSFRSGNQETQYF.

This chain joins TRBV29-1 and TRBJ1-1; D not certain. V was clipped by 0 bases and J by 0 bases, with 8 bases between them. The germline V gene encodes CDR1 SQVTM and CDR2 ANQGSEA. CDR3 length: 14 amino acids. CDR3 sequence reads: CSVEDPFMNTEAFF. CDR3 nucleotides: TGCAGCGTTGAAGATCCCTTCATGAACACTGAAGCTTTCTTT.

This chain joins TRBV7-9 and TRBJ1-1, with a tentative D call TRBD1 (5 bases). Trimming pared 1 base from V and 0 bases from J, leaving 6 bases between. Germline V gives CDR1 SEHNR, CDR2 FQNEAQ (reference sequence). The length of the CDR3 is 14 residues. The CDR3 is CASSLGQMNTEAFF. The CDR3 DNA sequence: TGTGCCAGCAGCTTAGGACAGATGAACACTGAAGCTTTCTTT.

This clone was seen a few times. The CDR3 DNA is TGTGCCTGGAGTGTACTGTGGGTAAGGAGCAATCAGCCCCAGCATTTT. Translated: CAWSVLWVRSNQPQHF. V and J are TRBV30 and TRBJ1-5; no clear D gene. The CDR3 consists of 16 residues. V dropped 0 bases and J dropped 1 base, with 13 bases sitting between them. Germline CDR1 GTSNPN, CDR2 SVGIG (reference sequence).

The CDR3 loop is CASSVEGANNEQFF. The CDR3 nucleotides read TGTGCCAGCAGCGTAGAGGGGGCAAACAATGAGCAGTTCTTC. The chain recombines TRBV9 with TRBJ2-1; 7 bases map to TRBD1. After removal of 0 bases from V and 5 bases from J, the junction contained 2 bases not matched to a gene. Looked up from germline, CDR1 is SGDLS and CDR2 is YYNGEE. This CDR3 contains 14 residues.

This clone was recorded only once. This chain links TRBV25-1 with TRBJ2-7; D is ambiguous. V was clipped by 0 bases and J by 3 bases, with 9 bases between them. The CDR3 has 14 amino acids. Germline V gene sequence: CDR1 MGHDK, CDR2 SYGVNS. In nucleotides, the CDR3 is TGTGCCAGCAGTGAATATAACCGACTCTACGAGCAGTACTTC. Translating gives CASSEYNRLYEQYF.

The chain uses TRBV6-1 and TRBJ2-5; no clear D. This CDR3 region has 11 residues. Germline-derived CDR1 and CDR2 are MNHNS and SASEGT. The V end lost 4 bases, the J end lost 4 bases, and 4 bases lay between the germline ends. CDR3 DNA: TGTGCCAGCAGTGGATTAGAGACCCAGTACTTC. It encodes CASSGLETQYF.

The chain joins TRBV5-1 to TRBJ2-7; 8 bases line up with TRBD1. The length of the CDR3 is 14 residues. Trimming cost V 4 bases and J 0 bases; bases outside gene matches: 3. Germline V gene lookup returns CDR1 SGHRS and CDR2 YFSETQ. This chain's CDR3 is CASSGQGASYEQYF. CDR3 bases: TGCGCCAGCAGCGGGCAGGGGGCCTCCTACGAGCAGTACTTC.

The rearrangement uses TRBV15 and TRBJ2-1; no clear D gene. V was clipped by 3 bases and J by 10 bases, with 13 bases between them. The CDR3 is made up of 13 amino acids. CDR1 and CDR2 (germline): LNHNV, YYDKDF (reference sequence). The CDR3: CATSRPVRPEQFF. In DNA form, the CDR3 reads TGTGCCACCAGCAGGCCGGTCCGGCCCGAGCAGTTCTTC.

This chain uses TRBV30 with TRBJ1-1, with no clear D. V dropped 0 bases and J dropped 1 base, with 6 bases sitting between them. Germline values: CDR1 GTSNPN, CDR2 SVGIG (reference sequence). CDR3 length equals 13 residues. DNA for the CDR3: TGTGCCTGGAGTGTAGACGAGAACACTGAAGCTTTCTTT. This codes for CAWSVDENTEAFF.

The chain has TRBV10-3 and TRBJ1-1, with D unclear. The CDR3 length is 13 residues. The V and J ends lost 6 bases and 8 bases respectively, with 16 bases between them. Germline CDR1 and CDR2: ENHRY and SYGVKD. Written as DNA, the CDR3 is TGTGCCATCAGGGGAGTGGGTCGGGCAGAAGCTTTCTTT. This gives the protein CAIRGVGRAEAFF.

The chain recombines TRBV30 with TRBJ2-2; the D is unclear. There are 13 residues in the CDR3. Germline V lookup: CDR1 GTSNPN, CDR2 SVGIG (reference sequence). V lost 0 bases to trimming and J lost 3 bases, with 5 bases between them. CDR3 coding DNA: TGTGCCTGGAGTGTAGCTTACACCGGGGAGCTGTTTTTT. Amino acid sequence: CAWSVAYTGELFF.

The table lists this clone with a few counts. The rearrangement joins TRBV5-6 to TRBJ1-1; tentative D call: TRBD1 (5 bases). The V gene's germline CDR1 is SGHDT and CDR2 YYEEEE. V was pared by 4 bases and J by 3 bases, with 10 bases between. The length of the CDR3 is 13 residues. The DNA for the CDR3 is TGTGCCAGCAGCCTAAGGGGCTACACTGAAGCTTTCTTT. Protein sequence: CASSLRGYTEAFF.

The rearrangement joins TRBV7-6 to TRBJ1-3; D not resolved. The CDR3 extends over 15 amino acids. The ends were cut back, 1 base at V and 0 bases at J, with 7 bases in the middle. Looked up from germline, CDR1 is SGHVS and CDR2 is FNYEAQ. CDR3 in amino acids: CASSLGGYSGNTIYF. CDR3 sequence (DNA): TGTGCCAGCAGCTTAGGAGGGTACTCTGGAAACACCATATATTTT.

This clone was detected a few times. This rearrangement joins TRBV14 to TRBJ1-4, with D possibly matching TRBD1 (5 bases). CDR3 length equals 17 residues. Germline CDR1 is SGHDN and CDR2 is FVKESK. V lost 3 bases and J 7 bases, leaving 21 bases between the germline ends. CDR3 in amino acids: CASSQISSFGAGEKLFF. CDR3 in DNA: TGTGCCAGCAGCCAGATATCCTCGTTCGGGGCAGGTGAAAAACTGTTTTTT. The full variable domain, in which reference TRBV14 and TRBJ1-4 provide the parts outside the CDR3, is EAGVTQFPSHSVIEKGQTVTLRCDPISGHDNLYWYRRVMGKEIKFLLHFVKESKQDESGMPNNRFLAERTGGTYSTLKVQPAELEDSGVYFCASSQISSFGAGEKLFFGSGTQLSVL.

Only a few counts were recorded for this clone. CDR3 nucleotide sequence: TGTGCCAGTAGTATAAACGGGGGGAACACCGGGGAGCTGTTTTTT. Protein: CASSINGGNTGELFF. The chain links TRBV19 to TRBJ2-2, with D perhaps TRBD2 (6 bases). This CDR3 spans 15 amino acids. Germline V gives CDR1 LNHDA, CDR2 SQIVND (reference sequence). V dropped 2 bases and J dropped 1 base, with 8 bases sitting between them.

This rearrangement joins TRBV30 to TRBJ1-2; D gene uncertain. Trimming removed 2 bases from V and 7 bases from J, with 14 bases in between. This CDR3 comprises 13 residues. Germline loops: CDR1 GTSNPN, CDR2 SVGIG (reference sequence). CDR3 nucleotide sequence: TGTGCCTGGAGTTGGAGGCAGTGGGTTGGCTACACCTTC. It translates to CAWSWRQWVGYTF.